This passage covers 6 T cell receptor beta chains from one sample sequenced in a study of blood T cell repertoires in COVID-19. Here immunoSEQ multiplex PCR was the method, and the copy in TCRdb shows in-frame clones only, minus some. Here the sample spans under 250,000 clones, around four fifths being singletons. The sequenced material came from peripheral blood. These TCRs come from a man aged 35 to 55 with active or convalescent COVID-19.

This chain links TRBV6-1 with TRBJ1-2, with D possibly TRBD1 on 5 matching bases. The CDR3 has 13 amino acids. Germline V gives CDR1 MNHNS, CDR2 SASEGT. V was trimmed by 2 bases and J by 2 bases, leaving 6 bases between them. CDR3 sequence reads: CASSEQGNYGYTF. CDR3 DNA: TGTGCCAGCAGTGAACAGGGCAACTATGGCTACACCTTC.

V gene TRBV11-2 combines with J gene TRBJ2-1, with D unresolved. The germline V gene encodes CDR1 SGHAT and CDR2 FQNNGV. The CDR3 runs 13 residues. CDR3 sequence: CATKVHSNWEQFF. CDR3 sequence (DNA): TGTGCTACCAAGGTCCACAGTAATTGGGAGCAGTTCTTC. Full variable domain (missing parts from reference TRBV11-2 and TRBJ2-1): EAGVAQSPRYKIIEKRQSVAFWCNPISGHATLYWYQQILGQGPKLLIQFQNNGVVDDSQLPKDRFSAERLKGVDSTLKIQPAKLEDSAVYLCATKVHSNWEQFFGPGTRLTVL.

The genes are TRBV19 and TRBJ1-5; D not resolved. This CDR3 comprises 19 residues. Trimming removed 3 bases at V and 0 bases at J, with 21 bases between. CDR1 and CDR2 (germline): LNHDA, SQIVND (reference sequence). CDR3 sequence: CASSILLGRELNSNQPQHF. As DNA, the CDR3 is TGTGCCAGTAGTATTTTGCTCGGTAGGGAGTTGAATAGCAATCAGCCCCAGCATTTT. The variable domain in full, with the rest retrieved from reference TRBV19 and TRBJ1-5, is DGGITQSPKYLFRKEGQNVTLSCEQNLNHDAMYWYRQDPGQGLRLIYYSQIVNDFQKGDIAEGYSVSREKKESFPLTVTSAQKNPTAFYLCASSILLGRELNSNQPQHFGDGTRLSIL.

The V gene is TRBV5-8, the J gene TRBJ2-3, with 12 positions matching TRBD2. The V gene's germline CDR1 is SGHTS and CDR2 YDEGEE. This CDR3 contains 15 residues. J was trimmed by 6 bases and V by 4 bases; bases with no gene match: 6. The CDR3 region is CASSASGRASDTQYF. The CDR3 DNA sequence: TGTGCCAGCAGCGCTAGCGGGAGGGCCTCGGATACGCAGTATTTT.

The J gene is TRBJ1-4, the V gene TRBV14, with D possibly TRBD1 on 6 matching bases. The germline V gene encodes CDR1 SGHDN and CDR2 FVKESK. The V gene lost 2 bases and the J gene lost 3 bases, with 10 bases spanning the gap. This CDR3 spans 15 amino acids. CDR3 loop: CASSQRGAANEKLFF. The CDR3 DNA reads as TGTGCCAGCAGCCAACGGGGGGCGGCTAATGAAAAACTGTTTTTT. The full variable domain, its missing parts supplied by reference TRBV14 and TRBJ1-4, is EAGVTQFPSHSVIEKGQTVTLRCDPISGHDNLYWYRRVMGKEIKFLLHFVKESKQDESGMPNNRFLAERTGGTYSTLKVQPAELEDSGVYFCASSQRGAANEKLFFGSGTQLSVL.

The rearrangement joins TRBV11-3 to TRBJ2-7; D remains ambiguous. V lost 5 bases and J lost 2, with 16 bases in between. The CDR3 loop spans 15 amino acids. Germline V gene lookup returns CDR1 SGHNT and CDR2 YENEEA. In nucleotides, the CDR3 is TGTGCCAGCAGCCCAACACGGGTCGAAACCTACGAGCAGTACTTC. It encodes CASSPTRVETYEQYF.